The 17 T cell receptor beta chains listed next were all sequenced from one sample in a study of post-analysis software for immune sequencing data. Researchers reported that TCR beta cDNA libraries carried unique molecular identifiers. MiXCR was run by TCRdb on the PCR reads, yielding one entry per CDR3 protein. Of roughly 700,000 distinct CDR3 sequences listed, 30% are singletons. These receptors are not linked to any known antigen. Points from the study as a whole: A handful of TRBV segments were significantly more frequent in patients than in controls. TRBV5-6, TRBV5-1 and TRBV20-1 were among these segments.

The specimen sequenced was blood. The receptors come from a girl aged 10 to 17 with multiple sclerosis.

This clonotype showed up just a few times. V is TRBV24-1 and J is TRBJ2-7; D is possibly TRBD1 or TRBD2 (6 bases each). V lost 3 bases, J lost 2 bases, and 10 bases lay in between. Per germline, CDR1 KGHDR and CDR2 SFDVKD. CDR3 length: 14 amino acids. For the CDR3, the DNA is TGTGCCACCAGTGATCCGGAGGGGGCCTACGAGCAGTACTTC. Protein product: CATSDPEGAYEQYF.

Turning to this clonotype: This could be a read error, since a much larger clone is one nucleotide away. The rearrangement uses TRBV28 and TRBJ2-7; D gene unclear. Trimming took off 5 bases at V and 4 bases at J, with 12 bases between the two ends. CDR3 length: 13 residues. CDR1 and CDR2 from the germline V gene are MDHEN and SYDVKM. CDR3 sequence: CASSPALPYEQYF. In nucleotides, the CDR3 is TGTGCCAGCAGTCCAGCACTACCTTACGAGCAGTACTTC.

The count of this clonotype is one. The gene calls are TRBV5-1 and TRBJ2-2; D assignment may be TRBD1 or TRBD2 (7 bases each). Germline lookup yields CDR1 SGHRS and CDR2 YFSETQ. Trimming pared 3 bases from V and 4 bases from J, leaving 13 bases between. This CDR3 spans 15 amino acids. The CDR3 sequence is CASSWGGQSTGELFF. DNA of the CDR3: TGCGCCAGCAGCTGGGGGGGACAGTCCACCGGGGAGCTGTTTTTT. Full variable domain (missing parts from reference TRBV5-1 and TRBJ2-2): KAGVTQTPRYLIKTRGQQVTLSCSPISGHRSVSWYQQTPGQGLQFLFEYFSETQRNKGNFPGRFSGRQFSNSRSEMNVSTLELGDSALYLCASSWGGQSTGELFFGEGSRLTVL.

This rearrangement joins TRBV5-1 to TRBJ2-3; 13 nucleotides agree with TRBD2. V lost 7 bases, J lost 1 base, and 6 bases stayed unmatched. The CDR3 sequence is 16 residues long. Germline V gene sequence: CDR1 SGHRS, CDR2 YFSETQ. The CDR3 loop reads CASGRGTSGGTDTQYF. Written as DNA, the CDR3 is TGCGCCAGCGGGAGAGGGACTAGCGGGGGCACAGATACGCAGTATTTT.

This clonotype was detected only a few times. The chain joins TRBV20-1 to TRBJ1-5; no definite D call. The CDR3 spans 15 residues. The V and J ends lost 1 base and 3 bases respectively, with 13 bases between them. Germline assignment: CDR1 DFQATT and CDR2 SNEGSKA (reference sequence). CDR3 bases: TGCAGTGCTAGAGGGTACCCCCAGGACAATCAGCCCCAGCATTTT. Translation gives CSARGYPQDNQPQHF.

The rearrangement uses TRBV2 and TRBJ1-5; D is ambiguous. Germline assignment: CDR1 SNHLY and CDR2 FYNNEI. V shed 6 bases and J shed 0 bases, with 9 bases lying between them. The CDR3 sequence is 14 residues long. CDR3 DNA sequence: TGTGCCAGCAGGGCAGTCTATAGCAATCAGCCCCAGCATTTT. As protein: CASRAVYSNQPQHF.

This clonotype has just one count. The chain carries TRBV27 and TRBJ2-7; maybe TRBD1 (6 bases). The germline gives CDR1 MNHEY, CDR2 SMNVEV (reference sequence). The CDR3 is made up of 14 amino acids. Between the trimmed V and J ends, which lost 6 bases and 9 bases, there was a span of 21 bases. CDR3: CASRPGNRVHTQYF. The CDR3 DNA sequence: TGTGCCAGCAGGCCGGGGAACAGGGTCCATACGCAGTACTTC.

The chain has TRBV5-1 and TRBJ1-2, with D possibly TRBD1 on 5 matching bases. V was trimmed by 4 bases and J by 3 bases, leaving 13 bases between them. The CDR3 length is 14 residues. The germline V gene encodes CDR1 SGHRS and CDR2 YFSETQ. The CDR3 reads CASSPYGGDYGYTF. The DNA for the CDR3 is TGCGCCAGCAGCCCATACGGGGGTGACTATGGCTACACCTTC.

The rearrangement uses TRBV6-6 and TRBJ2-7; 7 bases are shared with TRBD1. The CDR3 loop spans 12 amino acids. Germline values: CDR1 MNHNY, CDR2 SVGAGI (reference sequence). J lost 7 bases, V lost 5 bases, and 5 bases had no gene match. The CDR3 sequence is CASSDRVVEQYF. The CDR3 bases are TGTGCCAGCAGTGACAGGGTTGTAGAGCAGTACTTC.

This clonotype occurred many times. V usage is TRBV20-1 and J usage is TRBJ2-1; 10 bases match TRBD2. The CDR3 runs 15 residues. V lost 1 base and J lost 3; bases outside the gene matches: 3. The germline V gene has CDR1 DFQATT and CDR2 SNEGSKA (reference sequence). The CDR3 protein is CSARGLAGVYNEQFF. In DNA form, the CDR3 reads TGCAGTGCTAGAGGGCTAGCGGGGGTCTACAATGAGCAGTTCTTC.

The chain is built from TRBV7-2 and TRBJ2-5, with TRBD2 identical over 9 bases. This CDR3 is built from 20 residues. CDR1 and CDR2 from the germline V gene are SGHTA and FQGNSA. V gave up 0 bases and J gave up 1 base; unmatched junction bases: 15. CDR3 region: CASSLATEGLAGRPQETQYF. As DNA, the CDR3 is TGTGCCAGCAGCTTAGCTACCGAGGGGCTAGCGGGGCGCCCCCAAGAGACCCAGTACTTC.

This clonotype has at least ten counts. V and J are TRBV29-1 and TRBJ2-1; TRBD2 agrees at 13 bases. Germline CDR1 is SQVTM and CDR2 is ANQGSEA. The CDR3 spans 17 residues. V dropped 4 bases and J dropped 4; count of bases not matched to a gene: 10. DNA of the CDR3: TGCAGCGTTGGACTTCTAGGGACTAGCGGGGCGTACAATGAGCAGTTCTTC. Translating it yields CSVGLLGTSGAYNEQFF.

V gene TRBV7-2 combines with J gene TRBJ2-7; D remains unclear. The V gene's germline CDR1 is SGHTA and CDR2 FQGNSA. The V and J ends lost 7 bases and 1 base respectively, with 26 bases between them. This CDR3 has 18 amino acids. The CDR3 DNA follows: TGTGCCAGCAACCAAGGGATACAAATGGGGTTTCGGTCCTACGAGCAGTACTTC. The encoded protein is CASNQGIQMGFRSYEQYF.

This clonotype showed up just a few times. The CDR3 nucleotides are TGCAGTGCTTGCCCCATACAAGAGACCCAGTACTTC. Translating it yields CSACPIQETQYF. This chain joins TRBV20-1 and TRBJ2-5; D is unclear. Germline loops: CDR1 DFQATT, CDR2 SNEGSKA (reference sequence). The germline V and J ends were trimmed by 5 bases and 2 bases, with 9 bases remaining between them. The CDR3 covers 12 residues.

The genes are TRBV7-2 and TRBJ2-5, with D unresolved. This CDR3 is built from 14 residues. Deletions cut 1 base from V and 4 bases from J, with 10 bases between. From germline, CDR1 is SGHTA and CDR2 FQGNSA. CDR3 residues: CASSLGLHTETQYF. The CDR3 bases are TGTGCCAGCAGCTTAGGTTTGCACACAGAGACCCAGTACTTC.

The rearrangement links TRBV7-7 to TRBJ2-5, with 9 bases identical to TRBD2. The CDR3 is 15 residues long. The V gene end was trimmed by 3 bases and the J gene end by 2 bases; junction bases not matched to a gene: 4. Germline V gene data show CDR1 as SSHAT and CDR2 as FNYEAQ (reference sequence). DNA for the CDR3: TGTGCCAGCAGCTTCGCGGGAGGGGCTCAAGAGACCCAGTACTTC. It encodes CASSFAGGAQETQYF.

The genes are TRBV4-1 and TRBJ1-5; D gene uncertain. The germline V and J ends were trimmed by 1 base and 6 bases, with 7 bases remaining between them. Germline V lookup: CDR1 MGHRA, CDR2 YSYEKL. CDR3 size: 13 residues. Here the CDR3 DNA reads TGCGCCAGCAGCCAAGGAACTCCTCAGCCCCAGCATTTT. Translation: CASSQGTPQPQHF.